This T cell receptor (beta chain) came from a study of blood T cell repertoires in COVID-19. Overall study context: Sources were T cells, B-cell-depleted T cells, or PBMCs; the material itself was cDNA or gDNA.

This clone is a singleton in its sample. The CDR3 runs 15 residues. CDR1 is SQVTM, CDR2 ANQGSEA, per germline. V dropped 4 bases and J dropped 2; count of bases not matched to a gene: 7. Produced via immunoSEQ multiplex PCR; TCRdb's table is partial and in-frame only. The sample shows under 300,000 clones, 75% to 90% of them seen only once. This TCR was recovered from a man in his 60s who had recovered from COVID-19. Sequencing input: peripheral blood. J is TRBJ1-2 and V is TRBV29-1; 10 bases map to TRBD1. CDR3 DNA: TGCAGCGTTGGTGAGGGACAGGGGTTAAACTATGGCTACACCTTC. Translation: CSVGEGQGLNYGYTF. The full variable domain, rest sourced from reference TRBV29-1 and TRBJ1-2, is SAVISQKPSRDICQRGTSLTIQCQVDSQVTMMFWYRQQPGQSLTLIATANQGSEATYESGFVIDKFPISRPNLTFSTLTVSNMSPEDSSIYLCSVGEGQGLNYGYTFGSGTRLTVV.